This T cell receptor (beta chain) was documented in a study of Tregs in tolerant kidney transplant recipients. Study-level background: CD4+CD25+CD127- cells came from roughly 3-day belatacept mixed lymphocyte reactions, some with roughly five-day graft donor restimulation. Study-level findings and limits: Few patients were studied, so findings need validation in larger groups. Tregs expanded with activated donor B cells seemed most donor-specific.

This clone was found a few times. Its specificity is not known. Some clones are missing from TCRdb's copy, which holds only in-frame ones; the method was immunoSEQ multiplex PCR. The table lists more than 25,000 clones, 82% of them singletons. Looked up from germline, CDR1 is SGHVS and CDR2 is FNYEAQ. This CDR3 has 12 amino acids. Trimming removed 5 bases at V and 7 bases at J, with 11 bases between. The clonotype was recovered from a human donor in good health. The chain is built from TRBV7-6 and TRBJ2-5; D ambiguous. The material sequenced was Tregs from blood cultured with allogeneic cells. CDR3 in amino acids: CASSPRRLTQYF. CDR3 coding DNA: TGTGCCAGCAGCCCCCGGCGGTTGACCCAGTACTTC.